The 13 T cell receptor beta chains in this list originate from one sample, sequenced in a study of blood T cell repertoires in COVID-19. Only in-frame clones appear in the TCRdb table, and some are missing; sequencing was by immunoSEQ multiplex PCR. Among under 300,000 clones, 80% to 90% were seen once, and the ten largest hold more than 10%. Sample: peripheral blood. These receptors all come from a woman in her 30s with COVID-19, enrolled during active disease.

The chain joins TRBV5-1 to TRBJ2-3; 7 bases align to TRBD1. V shed 5 bases and J 4 bases; nucleotides not matched to a gene: 7. CDR1 and CDR2 from the germline V gene are SGHRS and YFSETQ. There are 14 residues in the CDR3. The CDR3 DNA follows: TGCGCCAGCAGTAAGGGGGCCTCAGCAGATACGCAGTATTTT. It yields the protein CASSKGASADTQYF.

The V and J genes are TRBV5-1 and TRBJ2-3; D may be TRBD1 (6 bases). Germline CDR1 and CDR2: SGHRS and YFSETQ. The V end was cut by 1 base, the J end by 6 bases, with 12 bases between. The CDR3 is made up of 14 amino acids. DNA for the CDR3: TGCGCCAGCAGCTTGCTGGGGGCTGGGGATACGCAGTATTTT. Its protein is CASSLLGAGDTQYF.

The chain joins TRBV3-1 (or the pseudogene TRBV3-2) to TRBJ2-7, with 7 positions matching TRBD1. CDR3 length: 14 amino acids. CDR1 and CDR2 from the germline V gene are LGHDT and YNNKEL (reference sequence). V lost 4 bases, J lost 8 bases, and 11 bases stayed unmatched. The CDR3 protein is CASSPRQGRRKQYF. As DNA, the CDR3 is TGTGCCAGCAGCCCCCGACAGGGTAGAAGGAAGCAGTACTTC.

This chain joins TRBV2 and TRBJ2-5, with D maybe TRBD1 (5 bases). Trimming left V 7 bases short and J 5 bases short, with 14 bases between. This CDR3 region has 13 residues. CDR1 SNHLY and CDR2 FYNNEI come from the germline V gene. In nucleotides, the CDR3 is TGTGCCAGCATAGGACAAGTCGGGGAGACCCAGTACTTC. Translating gives CASIGQVGETQYF.

The CDR3 DNA reads as TGTGCCAGCAGTTCAGACAGGGCGTGGGACACTGAAGCTTTCTTT. It yields the protein CASSSDRAWDTEAFF. The gene calls are TRBV6-2 or TRBV6-3 and TRBJ1-1, with 7 bases that match TRBD1. CDR3 length: 15 residues. V dropped 4 bases and J dropped 3; count of bases not matched to a gene: 8. Germline CDR1 is MNHEY and CDR2 is SVGEGT.

The chain joins TRBV6-1 to TRBJ2-1; 12 nucleotides line up with TRBD2. The CDR3 is 17 amino acids. Trimming removed 4 bases from V and 1 base from J; junction bases left unmatched: 5. Per germline, CDR1 MNHNS and CDR2 SASEGT. In nucleotides, the CDR3 is TGTGCCAGCAGTGGACCTAGCGGGGGGGCGTCCTACAATGAGCAGTTCTTC. This codes for CASSGPSGGASYNEQFF.

The chain combines TRBV5-4 with TRBJ1-1; TRBD1 aligns across 12 bases. The germline gives CDR1 SGHNT, CDR2 YYREEE (reference sequence). The CDR3 totals 14 residues. The trim removed 7 bases at V and 3 bases at J, leaving 4 bases unmatched. CDR3 sequence reads: CASGTGGRDTEAFF. In DNA, the CDR3 is TGTGCCAGCGGGACAGGGGGCAGGGACACTGAAGCTTTCTTT.

The chain carries TRBV5-6 and TRBJ1-1; the D is unclear. Germline values: CDR1 SGHDT, CDR2 YYEEEE. V lost 0 bases and J 10 bases, leaving 13 bases between the germline ends. The length of the CDR3 is 13 residues. This chain's CDR3 is CASSLEQLLGAFF. Written as DNA, the CDR3 is TGTGCCAGCAGCTTGGAACAGCTATTAGGAGCTTTCTTT.

This chain connects TRBV4-2 to TRBJ1-1, with D possibly TRBD1 on 5 matching bases. Germline lookup yields CDR1 LGHNA and CDR2 YNFKEQ. V was trimmed by 8 bases and J by 4 bases, leaving 14 bases between them. CDR3 length equals 13 residues. The CDR3 coding sequence is TGTGCCAGCCTTGGGGGAGGGACCACTGAAGCTTTCTTT. It is translated as CASLGGGTTEAFF.

In this sample, this clone turned up once. The gene calls are TRBV5-1 and TRBJ1-6; 8 nucleotides line up with TRBD1. In germline, CDR1 is SGHRS, CDR2 YFSETQ. With V trimmed by 4 bases and J by 6 bases, 6 bases remained unmatched. The CDR3 is made up of 15 amino acids. CDR3 sequence (DNA): TGCGCCAGCAGCCCGTACAGGGGGGGTAATTCACCCCTCCACTTT. Translated: CASSPYRGGNSPLHF.

The rearrangement joins TRBV19 to TRBJ1-2, with a tentative D call TRBD1 (6 bases). The CDR3 runs to 16 residues. Germline V gene sequence: CDR1 LNHDA, CDR2 SQIVND (reference sequence). Trimming took off 5 bases at V and 0 bases at J, with 16 bases between the two ends. CDR3 loop: CASSPWGQATNYGYTF. CDR3 sequence (DNA): TGTGCCAGTAGTCCTTGGGGGCAGGCGACTAACTATGGCTACACCTTC.

The J gene is TRBJ1-1, the V gene TRBV7-9; D perhaps matches TRBD1 (6 bases). Germline CDR1 reads SEHNR; CDR2 reads FQNEAQ (reference sequence). CDR3 size: 16 residues. V was pared by 4 bases and J by 4 bases, with 19 bases between. The CDR3: CASSYDSLRGSTEAFF. The CDR3 DNA follows: TGTGCCAGCAGCTACGACTCACTAAGGGGGAGCACTGAAGCTTTCTTT.

This clone was found once. The rearrangement uses TRBV28 and TRBJ1-2, with 7 bases matching TRBD1. The CDR3 consists of 13 residues. The trim removed 1 base at V and 7 bases at J, leaving 3 bases unmatched. Per germline, CDR1 MDHEN and CDR2 SYDVKM. The CDR3 coding sequence is TGTGCCAGCAGTTTATCGGGACAGATTGGCTACACCTTC. This encodes CASSLSGQIGYTF.